The 5 T cell receptor beta chains given below trace back to one sample, sequenced in a study of technical replicates of blood from a handful of donors. The table came from immunoSEQ multiplex PCR; TCRdb's copy has only in-frame clones and leaves some out. The table includes roughly 60,000 clones, approximately 86% detected once. Sample: PBMCs. The receptor set was obtained from a human donor in good health. Some clones in this sample may be carry-over from other donors' samples.

The rearrangement joins TRBV2 to TRBJ2-1, with a tentative D call TRBD2 (7 bases). This CDR3 is 17 amino acids long. CDR1 is SNHLY, CDR2 FYNNEI, per germline. Trimming removed 7 bases from V and 9 bases from J, with 28 bases in between. CDR3 in amino acids: CASNGGGAAGARGEQFF. The CDR3 DNA is TGTGCCAGCAACGGAGGGGGGGCGGCGGGAGCCCGGGGTGAGCAGTTCTTC.

Turning to this clone: This same CDR3 is encoded by further DNA sequences in the sample. The rearrangement joins TRBV2 to TRBJ1-1; D remains unclear. The CDR3 extends over 12 amino acids. Deletions cut 8 bases from V and 4 bases from J, with 11 bases between. The germline CDR1 and CDR2 sequences are SNHLY and FYNNEI. The DNA of the CDR3 is TGTGCCAGCCAAAGTTTGAGCACTGAAGCTTTCTTT. Translated, it gives CASQSLSTEAFF. Full variable domain (rest looked up from reference TRBV2 and TRBJ1-1): EPEVTQTPSHQVTQMGQEVILRCVPISNHLYFYWYRQILGQKVEFLVSFYNNEISEKSEIFDDQFSVERPDGSNFTLKIRSTKLEDSAMYFCASQSLSTEAFFGQGTRLTVV.

The rearrangement joins TRBV29-1 to TRBJ1-4; TRBD1 aligns across 11 bases. The length of the CDR3 is 14 residues. V was pared by 4 bases and J by 8 bases, with 6 bases of the junction left unmatched. Germline values: CDR1 SQVTM, CDR2 ANQGSEA. The CDR3 sequence is CSVGAGTGGEKLFF. CDR3 sequence (DNA): TGCAGCGTTGGGGCCGGGACAGGGGGAGAAAAACTGTTTTTT.

The chain employs TRBV20-1 and TRBJ2-7; D is undetermined. CDR1 is DFQATT and CDR2 is SNEGSKA in the germline V gene (reference sequence). V was cut by 1 base and J by 3 bases, with 4 bases left in between. The CDR3 is 11 residues long. The CDR3 DNA reads TGCAGTGCTAGAGTAAACTACGAGCAGTACTTC. This encodes CSARVNYEQYF.

This clone was seen a few times. The rearrangement uses TRBV5-4 and TRBJ2-2; maybe TRBD1 (6 bases). Germline V gene data show CDR1 as SGHNT and CDR2 as YYREEE (reference sequence). The CDR3 consists of 15 residues. The V end lost 4 bases, the J end lost 4 bases, and 14 bases lay between the germline ends. CDR3 region: CASSPGQIGTGELFF. DNA for the CDR3: TGTGCCAGCAGCCCTGGACAGATTGGCACCGGGGAGCTGTTTTTT. Full variable domain (rest looked up from reference TRBV5-4 and TRBJ2-2): ETGVTQSPTHLIKTRGQQVTLRCSSQSGHNTVSWYQQALGQGPQFIFQYYREEENGRGNFPPRFSGLQFPNYSSELNVNALELDDSALYLCASSPGQIGTGELFFGEGSRLTVL.